Included here is one T cell receptor (beta chain) sequence, with context. With a J-beta primer mix and a sample-barcoded 5' primer, a second PCR ran roughly 7 to 11 cycles. CDR3-containing paired-end reads numbered at least 2.5 million in each sample. Each CDR3 protein gets one entry after TCRdb re-called the 5' RACE reads with MiXCR. Seen here are fewer than 2,000,000 distinct CDR3 sequences, approximately 39% observed once, and the top ten hold 23%. Every donor gave roughly 9.6 milliliters of peripheral blood. Trimming cost V 9 bases and J 2 bases, with 19 bases left between them. CDR1 and CDR2 (germline): SGHTA, FQGNSA. This CDR3 is built from 16 residues. These data are taken from a study of blood T cells in healthy people across ages.

This chain uses TRBV7-2 with TRBJ2-2; D remains unclear. The TCR was taken from a human donor in good health. Sequencing was carried out using blood. CDR3 loop: CASPRAPVRNTGELFF. DNA of the CDR3: TGTGCCAGTCCCCGGGCCCCGGTCAGAAACACCGGGGAGCTGTTTTTT. Supplemented by reference TRBV7-2 and TRBJ2-2, the full variable domain reads GAGVSQSPSNKVTEKGKDVELRCDPISGHTALYWYRQSLGQGLEFLIYFQGNSAPDKSGLPSDRFSAERTGGSVSTLTIQRTQQEDSAVYLCASPRAPVRNTGELFFGEGSRLTVL.